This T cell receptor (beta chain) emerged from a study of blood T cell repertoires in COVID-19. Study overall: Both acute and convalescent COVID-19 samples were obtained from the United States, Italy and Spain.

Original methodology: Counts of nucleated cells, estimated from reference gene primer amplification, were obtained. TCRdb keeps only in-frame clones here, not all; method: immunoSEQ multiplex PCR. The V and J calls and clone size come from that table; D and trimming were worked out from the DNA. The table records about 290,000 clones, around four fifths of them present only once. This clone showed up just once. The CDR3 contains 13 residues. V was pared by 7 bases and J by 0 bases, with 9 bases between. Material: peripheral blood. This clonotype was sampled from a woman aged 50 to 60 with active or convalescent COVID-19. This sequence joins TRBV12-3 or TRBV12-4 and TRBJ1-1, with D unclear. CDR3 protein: CASKYRMNTEAFF. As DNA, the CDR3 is TGTGCCAGCAAGTACAGAATGAACACTGAAGCTTTCTTT.